Reported below is one TCR beta chain. The antigen is undetermined. The V gene's germline CDR1 is LNHDA and CDR2 SQIVND (reference sequence). Trimming cost V 4 bases and J 5 bases, with 17 bases left between them. The CDR3 has 15 amino acids. This specimen belongs to a study of graft-versus-host responses after intestinal transplantation. Using immunoSEQ multiplex PCR, the repertoire was profiled, and TCRdb retains in-frame clones only, with some absent. This sample has under 65,000 clones, with roughly 93% found just once. The sequence was obtained from a human donor who was the organ donor for an intestinal transplant. The material was unstimulated CD4+ T cells sorted from spleen or lymph node cells, obtained before transplant. The rearrangement links TRBV19 to TRBJ1-2; D might be TRBD1 (6 bases). The CDR3, as DNA: TGTGCCAGTAGTACCTCTTGGACAGCATCGTATGGCTACACCTTC. Residues: CASSTSWTASYGYTF.